The sequence of this TCR beta chain was determined in a study of blood T cell repertoires in COVID-19. CDR1 and CDR2 from the germline V gene are SGHRS and YFSETQ. The CDR3 consists of 15 residues. V lost 1 base to trimming and J lost 3 bases; unmatched junction nucleotides: 3. Sequencing was performed with immunoSEQ multiplex PCR; in TCRdb, only in-frame clones are kept and a portion is missing. The sample lists some 100,000 clones; about 80% were seen once. The sequenced material came from peripheral blood. The receptor was isolated from a woman in her seventies with acute or convalescent COVID-19. This chain links TRBV5-1 with TRBJ2-5, with 10 positions matching TRBD2. CDR3 sequence reads: CASSLRAGGEETQYF. CDR3 nucleotide sequence: TGCGCCAGCAGCTTGCGAGCGGGGGGGGAAGAGACCCAGTACTTC.